This T cell receptor beta chain is drawn from a study of blood T cell repertoires in COVID-19. This clone was observed a handful of times. Measured with immunoSEQ multiplex PCR; TCRdb has only the in-frame clones, and not every one. The sample has some 500,000 clones; more than 75% are singletons. The CDR3 extends over 16 amino acids. Germline trimming cut 4 bases from V and 3 bases from J; bases unmatched to any gene: 5. Germline V gives CDR1 SEHNR, CDR2 FQNEAQ (reference sequence). This sequence originates from a woman aged 40 to 50 who had recovered from COVID-19. The sample taken for sequencing was PBMCs or T cells enriched from blood (not recorded which). The chain has TRBV7-9 and TRBJ2-3; 12 positions agree with TRBD2. The CDR3 bases are TGTGCCAGCAGCTCCCTGACTAGCGGGAGAACAGATACGCAGTATTTT. Translated, it gives CASSSLTSGRTDTQYF.